A selection of T cell receptor beta chains follows, all from one sample in a study of blood T cell repertoires in COVID-19. Measured with immunoSEQ multiplex PCR; TCRdb has only the in-frame clones, and not every one. Among 250,000 to 350,000 clones listed, around 84% were seen once. What was sequenced was PBMCs or T cells enriched from blood (not recorded which). These receptors came from a woman younger than 30 who had recovered from COVID-19. CDR3s include the opening cysteine and the closing phenylalanine or tryptophan. The order of the fields is D gene, V gene, J gene, clone size, CDR3 DNA, CDR3 protein. D genes are given only for firm matches. Expanded clones are given a class, and other clones once, few, many or no size at all.

>TRBD1|TRBV9|TRBJ1-6|.
TGTGCCAGCAGCACCGGGACAGATAATTCACCCCTCCACTTT
CASSTGTDNSPLHF
>.|TRBV7-2|TRBJ1-2|once
TGTGCCAGCAGCCTACAGGGAGTACGTGGCTACACCTTC
CASSLQGVRGYTF
>.|TRBV5-1|TRBJ1-4|.
TGCGCCAGCAGCCCGTCGAGCCTAGTTTATGAAAAACTGTTTTTT
CASSPSSLVYEKLFF
>.|TRBV7-9|TRBJ2-4|.
TGTGCCAGCAGCTTAGCGTATCGGGTCGCAGTGCCTCAGTACTTC
CASSLAYRVAVPQYF
>TRBD2|TRBV12-3/TRBV12-4|TRBJ2-7|.
TGTGCCAGCAGGACCGGACTAGTGAACGAGCAGTACTTC
CASRTGLVNEQYF
>.|TRBV7-9|TRBJ2-1|.
TGTGCCAGCAGCCGTCAGACTACTTTCTTC
CASSRQTTFF
>.|TRBV28|TRBJ2-3|.
TGTGCCAGCAGCACCTTTAGGACTAGCACAGATACGCAGTATTTT
CASSTFRTSTDTQYF
>.|TRBV24-1|TRBJ2-1|.
TGTGCCACCAGTGATCCCCCTAGTGAGCAGTTCTTC
CATSDPPSEQFF
>TRBD1|TRBV28|TRBJ1-1|.
TGTGCCAGCAGTTTAGGGGACAGGAACACTGAAGCTTTCTTT
CASSLGDRNTEAFF
>TRBD1|TRBV2|TRBJ2-5|.
TGTGCCAGCAGAAGAGGGGGCGCAGAGACCCAGTACTTC
CASRRGGAETQYF
>.|TRBV6-5|TRBJ2-5|.
TGTGCCAGCGGGAGGACTGGCGGGGCTCAAGAGACCCAGTACTTC
CASGRTGGAQETQYF
>TRBD2|TRBV4-1|TRBJ2-1|.
TGCGCCAGCAGCCAGCCGACTAGCTTCCCCTACAATGAGCAGTTCTTC
CASSQPTSFPYNEQFF
>.|TRBV11-2|TRBJ2-7|.
TGTGCCAGCAGCCGTAATCAGGGACTCTTGGACGAGCAGTACTTC
CASSRNQGLLDEQYF
>.|TRBV28|TRBJ1-2|.
TGTGCCAGCATCCAGGCGGGCGGCTACACCTTC
CASIQAGGYTF
>.|TRBV19|TRBJ1-2|once
TGTGCCAGTAGTATTTCCAGGGGAGAAGACTATGGCTACACCTTC
CASSISRGEDYGYTF
>TRBD1|TRBV19|TRBJ1-2|.
TGTGCCAGTAGTAACAGGGGGAACTATGGCTACACCTTC
CASSNRGNYGYTF
>.|TRBV6-1|TRBJ2-5|few
TGTGCCAGCAGTGAAGTAGCAGGAGGGGTTCAAGAGACCCAGTACTTC
CASSEVAGGVQETQYF
>TRBD1|TRBV28|TRBJ2-7|.
TGTGCCAGCAGTGACAGGGTATACGAGCAGTACTTC
CASSDRVYEQYF
>.|TRBV19|TRBJ1-2|.
TGTGCCAGTAGTATATGGGAGGGGATTAGGGATGGCTACACCTTC
CASSIWEGIRDGYTF
>.|TRBV6-2/TRBV6-3|TRBJ1-3|.
TGTGCCAGCAGTTACTCGAAGGGGACTAGCTCTGGAAACACCATATATTTT
CASSYSKGTSSGNTIYF
>TRBD1|TRBV12-5|TRBJ1-2|.
TGTGCTAGTGGTTTGGGCGCCAGGGGGTTCTTTAAGGGCTACACCTTC
CASGLGARGFFKGYTF
>.|TRBV6-5|TRBJ2-2|many
TGTGCCAGCAGTTACGGGGCGAAGAACACCGGGGAGCTGTTTTTT
CASSYGAKNTGELFF
>.|TRBV29-1|TRBJ1-1|.
TGCAGCGTTGAAGATAAGGGAAGGTATCTGCGGGACACTGAAGCTTTCTTT
CSVEDKGRYLRDTEAFF
>.|TRBV21-1|TRBJ2-1|.
TGTGCCAGCAGGTCCGTAGCGTCGTACAATGAGCAGTTCTTC
CASRSVASYNEQFF
>.|TRBV5-8|TRBJ1-5|.
TGTGCCAGCAGCTTGGACAGGTCTGACAATCAGCCCCAGCATTTT
CASSLDRSDNQPQHF
>.|TRBV19|TRBJ1-1|.
TGTGCCAGTAGTTTGGGACACGGAGCTTTCTTT
CASSLGHGAFF
>.|TRBV2|TRBJ1-2|once
TGTGCCAGCAGTGACTACAGGGAAGGTGGGGGCTACACCTTC
CASSDYREGGGYTF
>.|TRBV7-3|TRBJ1-3|.
TGTGCCAGCAGCTTAACGCGAGACTCTGGAAACACCATATATTTT
CASSLTRDSGNTIYF
>.|TRBV2|TRBJ2-5|.
TGTGCCAGCATTCAGGACAACCAAGAGACCCAGTACTTC
CASIQDNQETQYF
>.|TRBV6-5|TRBJ1-5|.
TGTGCCAGCAGTACCCGGACGGACGCGGGGCCCCAGCATTTT
CASSTRTDAGPQHF
>.|TRBV18|TRBJ1-1|once
TGTGCCAGCTCACCGGGGGGTGAAAACATACGGGCTTTCTTT
CASSPGGENIRAFF
>TRBD1|TRBV5-1|TRBJ2-7|.
TGCGCCAGCAGCCAGGGGGCGCAGGGCGAGCAGTACTTC
CASSQGAQGEQYF
>.|TRBV21-1|TRBJ1-6|.
TGTGCCAGCGGAAGAAACAGGAGTGGGGGGAATTCACCCCTCCACTTT
CASGRNRSGGNSPLHF
>TRBD1|TRBV19|TRBJ2-7|.
TGTGCCAGTAGTTTCGGGACAGGGGCCCCCGAGCAGTACTTC
CASSFGTGAPEQYF
>TRBD2|TRBV7-3|TRBJ2-1|.
TGTGCCAGCAGCTTATCCCCTAGCGGGAGTGGGTATGAGCAGTTCTTC
CASSLSPSGSGYEQFF
>TRBD1|TRBV28|TRBJ1-1|.
TGTGCCAGCAGTTCTGGGACAGGGCTTGAAGCTTTCTTT
CASSSGTGLEAFF
>TRBD1|TRBV7-2|TRBJ1-2|once
TGTGCCAGCAGTTACAACCTCAGGGGGCCGGACTATGGCTACACCTTC
CASSYNLRGPDYGYTF
>TRBD1|TRBV5-1|TRBJ1-1|once
TGCGCCAGCGGACAACAGGGGGGGACTGAAGCTTTCTTT
CASGQQGGTEAFF
>TRBD1|TRBV9|TRBJ2-5|.
TGTGCCAGCAGCGGACAGGGGTTGAGGGAGACCCAGTACTTC
CASSGQGLRETQYF
>.|TRBV18|TRBJ2-3|.
TGTGCCAGCTCACTGAATGGTCAGGGTGGAAATACGCAGTATTTT
CASSLNGQGGNTQYF
>.|TRBV6-5|TRBJ1-5|.
TGTGCCAGCAGTAATTTACCGGGTGGCCAGCCCCAGCATTTT
CASSNLPGGQPQHF
>TRBD2|TRBV24-1|TRBJ2-5|few
TGTGCCACCGGAGGAGCGGGAGGGGAGACCCAGTACTTC
CATGGAGGETQYF
>TRBD1|TRBV29-1|TRBJ2-2|.
TGCAGCGTTGAATGGACAGGGGGAACCGGGGAGCTGTTTTTT
CSVEWTGGTGELFF
>.|TRBV28|TRBJ1-2|once
TGTGCCAGCAGTCCGCAACCACAGGCGGGAGGCTACACCTTC
CASSPQPQAGGYTF
>.|TRBV19|TRBJ1-5|.
TGTGCCACCTTGGGCCCTGGGGCGTGGGGATATCAGCCCCAGCATTTT
CATLGPGAWGYQPQHF
>TRBD1|TRBV12-3/TRBV12-4|TRBJ1-2|.
TGTGCCAGCAGCTCGGGACAGTATGGCTACACCTTC
CASSSGQYGYTF
>.|TRBV7-3|TRBJ1-6|.
TGTGCCAGCAGCTTAAGGGCCAGGCATAATTCACCCCTCCACTTT
CASSLRARHNSPLHF
>TRBD2|TRBV5-1|TRBJ2-5|.
TGCGCCAGCAGCTTTACTAGCGGGGGGGCCGAGACCCAGTACTTC
CASSFTSGGAETQYF
>TRBD1|TRBV6-5|TRBJ1-4|.
TGTGCCAGCAGTTATCAGGCAGGGGGTAGTGAAAAACTGTTTTTT
CASSYQAGGSEKLFF
>.|TRBV5-8|TRBJ1-1|.
TGTGCCAGCAGCTTGGGGATGACAAAGAACACTGAAGCTTTCTTT
CASSLGMTKNTEAFF
>TRBD1|TRBV28|TRBJ1-3|once
TGTGCCAGCAGAAAAACGGGACAGTATAACACCATATATTTT
CASRKTGQYNTIYF
>TRBD1|TRBV28|TRBJ1-6|.
TGTGCCAGCAGTTTCCAGAAGGGACAGGTCTATAATTCACCCCTCCACTTT
CASSFQKGQVYNSPLHF
>.|TRBV4-1|TRBJ1-2|once
TGCGCCAGCAGCCATCGCTCTTGGCAATCCGGGACACAAAGCTACACCTTC
CASSHRSWQSGTQSYTF
>.|TRBV5-1|TRBJ1-2|.
TGCGCCAGCAGCTTCATTTACAGAGGGAAAGGAAACTATGGCTACACCTTC
CASSFIYRGKGNYGYTF
>.|TRBV19|TRBJ2-6|once
TGTGCCAGTAGTATCCAGGGAAAGTCTGGGGCCAACGTCCTGACTTTC
CASSIQGKSGANVLTF